This T cell receptor (beta chain) was found in a study of cytomegalovirus exposure and HLA in healthy donors. Whole-study results and caveats: The authors later linked a missense DCLRE1C variant to TCR beta V- and J-gene trimming.

Primers for the PCR totalled 60 Vbeta and 13 Jbeta. Profiled with immunoSEQ multiplex PCR; TCRdb holds only in-frame clones, not every one. This table has some 190,000 clones, around 81% appearing once. At the time of sampling, donors were nominally healthy, though unrecorded immune exposures were likely. Remarks on this clone: Its target is not known.

This clonotype was sampled from a man aged 18-30 years in good health and CMV-seronegative. The sample taken for sequencing was PBMCs.

The CDR3 nucleotides are TGTGCCAGCAGCTTAGAGGCCCGGGGGGCAGGTGAAGCTTTCTTT. This encodes CASSLEARGAGEAFF. The V and J genes are TRBV7-8 and TRBJ1-1; weak D call: TRBD1 (6 bases). Trimming stripped 1 base from V and 7 bases from J, with 16 bases between. The CDR3 covers 15 residues. The germline V gene encodes CDR1 SGHVS and CDR2 FQNEAQ. Together with reference TRBV7-8 and TRBJ1-1, the CDR3 gives the full variable domain: GAGVSQSPRYKVAKRGQDVALRCDPISGHVSLFWYQQALGQGPEFLTYFQNEAQLDKSGLPSDRFFAERPEGSVSTLKIQRTQQEDSAVYLCASSLEARGAGEAFFGQGTRLTVV.